This T cell receptor (beta chain) is drawn from a study of blood T cells in healthy people across ages. Together with a sample-barcoded 5' primer, a J-beta primer mix was included in a second PCR lasting about 7 to 11 cycles. TCRdb passed the 5' RACE reads through MiXCR, listing each CDR3 protein once. In the table there are some 1,500,000 distinct CDR3 sequences, about 45% of which are singletons. Each of the donors had roughly 10 milliliters of peripheral blood drawn into EDTA-treated Vacutainer tubes. Total RNA extracted from each sample amounted to at least 5 micrograms. The CDR3 totals 15 residues. Germline CDR1 LNHNV, CDR2 YYDKDF (reference sequence). Trimming removed 1 base from V and 0 bases from J, with 7 bases in between. Note on this clonotype: No antigen is known for it.

Whole-study results and caveats: Roughly linear age-related decline in beta diversity appeared, significant by age about 40. It was the long-lived donors that had more naive CD4+ cells and higher diversity than aged donors.

The TCR was taken from a woman younger than 35 in good health. The rearrangement uses TRBV15 and TRBJ1-3; a weak D match, TRBD1 (6 bases). Sequencing was done on a sample of blood. The CDR3 region is CATSRARGSGNTIYF. The DNA of the CDR3 is TGTGCCACCAGCAGAGCCAGGGGCTCTGGAAACACCATATATTTT.